This TCR beta chain emerged from a study of T cell responses to AZD1222 COVID-19 vaccine. Clones were sequenced by immunoSEQ multiplex PCR, and TCRdb holds only the in-frame ones, with some missing. The sample has under 150,000 clones; 80% to 90% are singletons. The CDR3 loop spans 23 amino acids. Germline trimming cut 1 base from V and 0 bases from J; bases unmatched to any gene: 18. The germline CDR1 and CDR2 sequences are LGHDT and YNNKEL (reference sequence). This clone was detected once. V and J are TRBV3-1 (or the pseudogene TRBV3-2) and TRBJ1-6, with 10 bases lining up with TRBD1. Sequenced here: peripheral blood, sampled on day 0 of MenACWY control vaccination. This TCR derives from an adult in good health. The chain's CDR3 is CASSQVGPGTGASQSSYNSPLHF. Here the CDR3 DNA reads TGTGCCAGCAGCCAAGTCGGACCCGGGACAGGGGCGTCCCAAAGCTCCTATAATTCACCCCTCCACTTT.